Listed below are T cell receptor beta chains from one sample, sequenced in a study of blood T cell repertoires in COVID-19. Clones were read by immunoSEQ multiplex PCR, and TCRdb kept only the in-frame ones, dropping some. The sample contains about 260,000 clones, around 87% of which appear only once. The sequencing input was peripheral blood. The receptors originated from a woman aged 50 to 60 with acute or convalescent COVID-19. The CDR3 runs from the conserved cysteine through the conserved F or W. The D gene is left open where the match is weak. Rows give clone size only sometimes, using once, few, many, or a class for an expanded clone.

clone_size j_call v_call d_call cdr3_aa cdr3_nt
. TRBJ2-5 TRBV9 TRBD1 CASSIMGQGGETQYF TGTGCCAGCAGCATCATGGGACAGGGGGGGGAGACCCAGTACTTC
. TRBJ1-2 TRBV28 . CASSLGQGRGYGYTF TGTGCCAGCAGTTTAGGCCAGGGGCGAGGATATGGCTACACCTTC
once TRBJ1-1 TRBV18 . CASSSRMKGEAFF TGTGCCAGCTCATCAAGAATGAAGGGGGAGGCTTTCTTT
. TRBJ1-2 TRBV24-1 . CATSDFGRGYGYTF TGTGCCACCAGTGATTTTGGCAGAGGCTATGGCTACACCTTC
. TRBJ1-2 TRBV7-9 . CASSLVGAYGYTF TGTGCCAGCAGCTTAGTTGGGGCCTATGGCTACACCTTC
. TRBJ2-3 TRBV7-9 . CASSLIYTDTQYF TGTGCCAGCAGCTTAATATACACAGATACGCAGTATTTT
. TRBJ2-7 TRBV19 . CASSIIAGKQYF TGTGCCAGTAGTATAATCGCGGGAAAGCAGTACTTC
. TRBJ2-1 TRBV24-1 TRBD2 CATSREGIGNEQFF TGTGCCACATCCCGGGAGGGGATCGGCAATGAGCAGTTCTTC
few TRBJ2-5 TRBV4-2 . CASSQKEGTQYF TGTGCCAGCAGCCAGAAAGAGGGGACCCAGTACTTC
. TRBJ2-5 TRBV6-4 TRBD2 CASRTGTSAQETQYF TGTGCCAGCAGGACCGGGACTAGCGCCCAAGAGACCCAGTACTTC
few TRBJ2-4 TRBV12-2 . CASRDRFNIQYF TGTGCAAGTCGGGACAGGTTTAACATTCAGTACTTC
few TRBJ1-5 TRBV4-2 . CASKEGDKPLQPQHF TGTGCCAGCAAAGAGGGGGACAAGCCCCTTCAGCCCCAGCATTTT
once TRBJ2-3 TRBV30 TRBD2 CAWSWEGRSDTQYF TGTGCCTGGAGTTGGGAGGGCCGGTCAGATACGCAGTATTTT
. TRBJ2-2 TRBV9 . CASSPRPGVINTGELFF TGTGCCAGCAGCCCCCGCCCCGGGGTGATTAACACCGGGGAGCTGTTTTTT
. TRBJ2-5 TRBV5-8 . CASSLDRVEEETQYF TGTGCCAGCAGCTTGGACAGGGTGGAAGAAGAGACCCAGTACTTC